The source of this T cell receptor beta chain is a study of cytomegalovirus exposure and HLA in healthy donors. In the study overall: In a previous analysis, about 100 million unique TCR beta sequences were found from about 179 million T cells.

Comments on this clone: Its antigen remains unidentified.

This CDR3 comprises 14 residues. The J segment lost 2 bases and the V segment lost 4 bases, leaving 5 bases of the junction unmatched. Germline CDR1 LGHNT, CDR2 FRNRAP. The PCR ran on 60 Vbeta and 13 Jbeta primers. Sequencing used immunoSEQ multiplex PCR; TCRdb keeps in-frame clones, though not all of them. The sample lists over 85,000 clones; roughly 85% were seen once. General study results and limits: Common viral pathogens seemed, in a later analysis, to connect with several of the most significant clusters. A prior analysis recorded that most TCR beta V segments were productive about 90% or about 30% of the time.

This clonotype originated in a man aged 40-50 years in good health and CMV-seronegative. The specimen was PBMCs. The chain joins TRBV12-5 to TRBJ2-7; 7 nucleotides match TRBD2. The CDR3 region is CASGYGGVPYEQYF. The CDR3 DNA reads TGTGCTAGTGGTTATGGGGGGGTCCCCTACGAGCAGTACTTC.